The 25 T cell receptor beta chains below were found in one sample sequenced in a study of Graves' ophthalmopathy and Graves' hyperthyroidism. The sequenced template was RNA, covering the TCR beta CDR3 region. HTBI-primed first-round RT-PCR preceded second-round multiplex PCR. One entry per CDR3 protein, called by TCRdb with MiXCR from the multiplex PCR reads. This table has roughly 400,000 distinct CDR3 sequences, about 17% appearing once. Sequenced material: peripheral blood. These receptors were obtained from a woman aged 18-29 years with Graves' ophthalmopathy.

This clonotype came up many times. This rearrangement joins TRBV6-1 to TRBJ2-3; D is uncertain. V was clipped by 5 bases and J by 5 bases, with 8 bases between them. CDR3 length: 12 residues. Germline CDR1 is MNHNS and CDR2 is SASEGT. Written as DNA, the CDR3 is TGTGCCAGCAGTCCAGGCATAGATACGCAGTATTTT. Protein sequence: CASSPGIDTQYF.

This clonotype occurred many times. The chain is built from TRBV2 and TRBJ2-5; TRBD2 aligns across 10 bases. The germline V gene has CDR1 SNHLY and CDR2 FYNNEI. With 8 bases clipped from V and 5 bases from J, the junction kept 8 bases outside the gene matches. CDR3 length equals 14 residues. CDR3 protein: CASSAGGPRETQYF. CDR3 nucleotide sequence: TGTGCCAGCTCAGCGGGGGGGCCGCGGGAGACCCAGTACTTC. The full variable domain, rest sourced from reference TRBV2 and TRBJ2-5, is EPEVTQTPSHQVTQMGQEVILRCVPISNHLYFYWYRQILGQKVEFLVSFYNNEISEKSEIFDDQFSVERPDGSNFTLKIRSTKLEDSAMYFCASSAGGPRETQYFGPGTRLLVL.

V and J are TRBV19 and TRBJ2-7; TRBD1 matches at 8 bases. With V trimmed by 5 bases and J by 3 bases, 9 bases remained unmatched. This CDR3 comprises 15 residues. Germline V gene data show CDR1 as LNHDA and CDR2 as SQIVND (reference sequence). CDR3 in amino acids: CASSYGTGVLYEQYF. In DNA, the CDR3 is TGTGCCAGTAGTTACGGGACAGGCGTACTCTACGAGCAGTACTTC.

This clonotype was seen many times. The chain uses TRBV6-5 and TRBJ1-6, with TRBD1 as a possible D gene (5 bases). In germline, CDR1 is MNHEY, CDR2 SVGAGI. Trimming took off 0 bases at V and 6 bases at J, with 6 bases between the two ends. The CDR3 is 14 residues long. This CDR3 is CASSYSGPNSPLHF. The CDR3 DNA follows: TGTGCCAGCAGTTACTCGGGACCTAATTCACCCCTCCACTTT.

This clonotype was counted a single time. This rearrangement joins TRBV6-5 to TRBJ1-5, with 8 bases fitting TRBD1. The ends lost 8 bases at V and 9 bases at J; junction bases unmatched: 12. The CDR3 runs to 14 residues. The V gene's germline CDR1 is MNHEY and CDR2 SVGAGI. As DNA, the CDR3 is TGTGCCAGCCGCTACGACAGGGGAAGGGGGCCCCAGCATTTT. This encodes CASRYDRGRGPQHF.

There are many counts of this clonotype. The V and J genes are TRBV6-2 or TRBV6-3 and TRBJ2-7, with a tentative D call TRBD2 (5 bases). Trimming took 0 bases from V and 2 from J, leaving 14 bases between them. CDR3 length: 16 residues. Looked up from germline, CDR1 is MNHEY and CDR2 is SVGEGT. The CDR3 loop is CASSYSDSSDPYEQYF. CDR3 DNA sequence: TGTGCCAGCAGTTACTCGGACTCCTCGGATCCCTACGAGCAGTACTTC.

This clonotype was counted ten times or more. The J gene is TRBJ2-7, the V gene TRBV28, with D possibly matching TRBD2 (6 bases). V was cut by 6 bases and J by 0 bases, with 15 bases left in between. The CDR3 is 15 amino acids. Germline assignment: CDR1 MDHEN and CDR2 SYDVKM. The CDR3 DNA follows: TGTGCCAGCAGCCTCGACCGGGAGAGCTCCTACGAGCAGTACTTC. It is translated as CASSLDRESSYEQYF.

The chain joins TRBV7-2 to TRBJ2-5; D ambiguous. The V end was cut by 5 bases, the J end by 5 bases, with 12 bases between. The CDR3 spans 13 residues. Germline V gene data show CDR1 as SGHTA and CDR2 as FQGNSA. The CDR3 sequence is CASSPVGRETQYF. The CDR3 nucleotides are TGTGCCAGCAGCCCGGTCGGTCGGGAGACCCAGTACTTC.

Many counts were recorded for this clonotype. The rearrangement joins TRBV7-8 to TRBJ2-7; 9 bases map to TRBD1. The length of the CDR3 is 14 residues. Germline-derived CDR1 and CDR2 are SGHVS and FQNEAQ. J lost 7 bases, V lost 5 bases, and 9 bases had no gene match. CDR3 protein: CASSVYGQGNEQYF. The CDR3 bases are TGTGCCAGCAGCGTCTACGGACAGGGGAATGAGCAGTACTTC. Based on the CDR3 plus reference TRBV7-8 and TRBJ2-7, the full variable domain is GAGVSQSPRYKVAKRGQDVALRCDPISGHVSLFWYQQALGQGPEFLTYFQNEAQLDKSGLPSDRFFAERPEGSVSTLKIQRTQQEDSAVYLCASSVYGQGNEQYFGPGTRLTVT.

This clonotype was counted many times. J is TRBJ1-2 and V is TRBV7-2; no firm D call. The CDR3 consists of 13 residues. Trimming took 1 base from V and 8 from J, leaving 11 bases between them. Germline V CDR1 and CDR2: SGHTA, FQGNSA. The CDR3 DNA reads as TGTGCCAGCAGCTTAGGGGTATTGGTGGGCTACACCTTC. As protein: CASSLGVLVGYTF. Variable domain in full (rest from reference TRBV7-2 and TRBJ1-2): GAGVSQSPSNKVTEKGKDVELRCDPISGHTALYWYRQSLGQGLEFLIYFQGNSAPDKSGLPSDRFSAERTGGSVSTLTIQRTQQEDSAVYLCASSLGVLVGYTFGSGTRLTVV.

The gene calls are TRBV12-5 and TRBJ2-7, with D maybe TRBD1 (6 bases). Per germline, CDR1 LGHNT and CDR2 FRNRAP. Trimming cost V 5 bases and J 3 bases, with 11 bases left between them. This CDR3 is built from 13 residues. In DNA, the CDR3 is TGTGCTAGTGGTCAGTCGACAGGCTACGAGCAGTACTTC. Translated: CASGQSTGYEQYF.

This clonotype appeared many times. The V call is TRBV4-3, the J call TRBJ1-1; possible D gene TRBD1, 6 bases. The CDR3 totals 14 residues. The V gene's germline CDR1 is LGHNA and CDR2 YSLEER. V lost 0 bases and J lost 5, with 10 bases in between. The CDR3 region has the DNA TGCGCCAGCAGCCAAGATGAAGGGGGGACTGAAGCTTTCTTT. Translating it yields CASSQDEGGTEAFF.

This clonotype has a count of ten or more. The chain combines TRBV2 with TRBJ1-3; a weak D match, TRBD1 (6 bases). The germline gives CDR1 SNHLY, CDR2 FYNNEI. The CDR3 consists of 14 residues. V lost 6 bases and J 9 bases, leaving 18 bases between the germline ends. The chain's CDR3 is CASRRDLKGGTIYF. CDR3 nucleotides: TGTGCCAGCAGGAGGGACTTGAAAGGGGGCACCATATATTTT.

This clonotype was observed many times. The chain joins TRBV12-3 or TRBV12-4 to TRBJ1-3, with D hard to call. CDR3 size: 17 residues. The V gene lost 5 bases and the J gene lost 0 bases, with 17 bases spanning the gap. In nucleotides, the CDR3 is TGTGCCAGCAGTCCCGTCGACCGAGCGAGCTCTGGAAACACCATATATTTT. It yields the protein CASSPVDRASSGNTIYF.

The rearrangement links TRBV6-2 or TRBV6-3 to TRBJ1-1; no clear D gene. The V gene lost 5 bases and the J gene lost 0 bases, with 22 bases spanning the gap. This CDR3 contains 18 residues. Germline CDR1 and CDR2: MNHEY and SVGEGT. The CDR3 here is CASSRRPGAGYMNTEAFF. The CDR3, as DNA: TGTGCCAGCAGTCGCCGACCGGGCGCCGGATACATGAACACTGAAGCTTTCTTT.

This clonotype was counted many times. The chain links TRBV14 to TRBJ1-1; 8 bases match TRBD1. The junction had 10 bases not matched to a gene; V was cut back by 5 bases and J by 2 bases. CDR3 size: 16 residues. Germline V gives CDR1 SGHDN, CDR2 FVKESK. The CDR3 reads CASSGWAGGTNTEAFF. CDR3 coding DNA: TGTGCCAGCAGCGGCTGGGCAGGGGGCACTAACACTGAAGCTTTCTTT. The variable domain in full, with the rest retrieved from reference TRBV14 and TRBJ1-1, is EAGVTQFPSHSVIEKGQTVTLRCDPISGHDNLYWYRRVMGKEIKFLLHFVKESKQDESGMPNNRFLAERTGGTYSTLKVQPAELEDSGVYFCASSGWAGGTNTEAFFGQGTRLTVV.

This clonotype has at least ten counts. J is TRBJ1-5 and V is TRBV24-1, with 7 bases lining up with TRBD1. The V and J ends lost 3 bases and 2 bases, in that order; junction bases with no gene match: 9. Per the germline V gene, CDR1 is KGHDR and CDR2 is SFDVKD. The CDR3 has 17 residues. DNA for the CDR3: TGTGCCACCAGTGATACCCGGACAGGAACGCGCAATCAGCCCCAGCATTTT. This codes for CATSDTRTGTRNQPQHF.

This clonotype was detected only a few times. The chain is built from TRBV18 and TRBJ2-7, with D possibly matching TRBD2 (6 bases). CDR1 is KGHSH, CDR2 LQKENI, per germline. The CDR3 covers 14 residues. V was cut by 4 bases and J by 0 bases, with 10 bases left in between. Here the CDR3 DNA reads TGTGCCAGCTCACAGCTAGCGCTCTCCTACGAGCAGTACTTC. This sequence encodes CASSQLALSYEQYF.

Many counts were recorded for this clonotype. This chain connects TRBV12-3 or TRBV12-4 to TRBJ2-7; 7 positions match TRBD2. The CDR3 runs to 13 residues. V shed 2 bases, J shed 7 bases, and the junction held 5 bases outside the gene matches. The CDR3 nucleotides are TGTGCCAGCAGTTTAAGGGTCGGGGGGGAGCAGTACTTC. It translates to CASSLRVGGEQYF.

This clonotype was seen just once. The chain carries TRBV30 and TRBJ1-5; tentative D call: TRBD1 (5 bases). Germline V gives CDR1 GTSNPN, CDR2 SVGIG (reference sequence). This CDR3 has 12 residues. The ends were cut back, 1 base at V and 7 bases at J, with 8 bases in the middle. Here the CDR3 reads CAWSDQGQPQHF. The DNA for the CDR3 is TGTGCCTGGAGTGATCAGGGCCAGCCCCAGCATTTT.

This clonotype has at least ten counts. The chain is built from TRBV20-1 and TRBJ2-7, with a possible D match to TRBD1 (6 bases). This CDR3 region has 15 residues. Germline lookup yields CDR1 DFQATT and CDR2 SNEGSKA (reference sequence). V lost 6 bases, J lost 1 base, and 19 bases lay in between. The CDR3 nucleotides are TGCAGTGCGCCTGGGGCCGACAGGAAATCCTACGAGCAGTACTTC. It is translated as CSAPGADRKSYEQYF.

This clonotype appeared a few times. This chain links TRBV7-3 with TRBJ1-2, with 9 nucleotides matching TRBD1. CDR3 length: 12 residues. The junction had 2 bases not matched to a gene; V was cut back by 4 bases and J by 8 bases. The germline CDR1 and CDR2 sequences are SGHTA and FQGTGA. CDR3 nucleotides: TGTGCCAGCAGCTCGACAGGGGGAGGCTACACCTTC. It specifies CASSSTGGGYTF. Filled out from reference TRBV7-3 and TRBJ1-2, the complete variable domain reads GAGVSQTPSNKVTEKGKYVELRCDPISGHTALYWYRQSLGQGPEFLIYFQGTGAADDSGLPNDRFFAVRPEGSVSTLKIQRTERGDSAVYLCASSSTGGGYTFGSGTRLTVV.

At least ten counts were recorded for this clonotype. This chain links TRBV13 with TRBJ2-7, with D hard to call. Germline assignment: CDR1 PRHDT and CDR2 FYEKMQ (reference sequence). With 0 bases removed from V and 2 bases from J, the gap between germline ends came to 14 bases. The CDR3 consists of 16 residues. CDR3 sequence: CASSLGLGQLPYEQYF. CDR3 sequence (DNA): TGTGCCAGCAGCTTAGGCCTAGGGCAGCTCCCCTACGAGCAGTACTTC.

The table lists this clonotype with many counts. J is TRBJ1-1 and V is TRBV6-5; no firm D call. The CDR3 covers 14 residues. Between the trimmed V and J ends, which lost 0 bases and 4 bases, there was a span of 9 bases. Germline CDR1 MNHEY, CDR2 SVGAGI. The CDR3: CASSYSNRLTEAFF. The DNA of the CDR3 is TGTGCCAGCAGTTACTCGAATCGCCTCACTGAAGCTTTCTTT.

The rearrangement uses TRBV28 and TRBJ2-7; either TRBD1 or TRBD2 may fit D (5 bases each). V dropped 5 bases and J dropped 2 bases, with 16 bases sitting between them. Germline V gene data show CDR1 as MDHEN and CDR2 as SYDVKM. This CDR3 has 15 amino acids. CDR3 amino acids: CASSRLGDRPYEQYF. As DNA, the CDR3 is TGTGCCAGCAGTCGCTTAGGGGACCGCCCCTACGAGCAGTACTTC.